Only a few counts were recorded for the clone carrying this T cell receptor (beta chain). The antigen remains unidentified. Germline CDR1 is DFQATT and CDR2 is SNEGSKA (reference sequence). The length of the CDR3 is 17 residues. V lost 5 bases to trimming and J lost 3 bases; unmatched junction nucleotides: 7. Sequencing of the DNA from cultured CD4+ T cells was carried out with the Oncomine TCR Beta short-read assay. In TCRdb, the PCR reads were re-called with MiXCR into one record per CDR3 protein. The top ten hold about 49% of the sample, which has roughly 4,500 distinct CDR3 sequences, 25% to 30% seen once. The data derive from a study of vaccination and CD4 T cells after COVID-19. Study-level information: The convalescents were made up of six males and four females, two of whom were Hispanic.

Noted treatment: roughly 10-day PBMC culture with coronavirus spike peptide pools or control peptides (ViraFEST assay). The unexposed donor's CD4+ T cells were collected before the COVID-19 pandemic (2011-2018). ViraFEST used peptide pools to expand antigen-specific T cells before TCR sequencing. Wells contained 1.5 million to 2.5 million PBMCs each, and these were cultured with roughly 10 IU/ml IL-2 and about 9 ug/ml peptide pools. Isolation of CD4+ T cells by negative selection took place after about 10 days of culture. The rearrangement links TRBV20-1 to TRBJ2-1; 16 positions agree with TRBD2. This receptor was identified in a human donor in good health. The sequenced sample consisted of CD4+ T cells from blood, cultured in vitro. The CDR3: CSARGTSGRAVYNEQFF. The CDR3 coding sequence is TGCAGTGCTCGCGGGACTAGCGGGAGGGCGGTCTACAATGAGCAGTTCTTC.